These T cell receptor beta chains were read from a single sample in a study of post-analysis software for immune sequencing data. Using its own MiXCR run on the PCR reads, TCRdb lists one record per CDR3 protein. The repertoire includes just over 250,000 distinct CDR3 sequences, about 38% of them detected once, and 4.5% to 5.5% sits in the top ten. Sequencing was done on a sample of blood. These receptors came from a girl aged 10 to 17 with multiple sclerosis. Both conserved end residues are part of each CDR3. A D gene is named only where the DNA matches it firmly. Only some rows state a clone size, as once, few, many or a class for expanded clones.

size: NA; J: TRBJ2-1; D: TRBD2; V: TRBV20-1; CDR3: CSARTLLAGRNNEQVF; DNA: TGCAGTGCTCGAACCCTACTAGCGGGGAGAAACAATGAGCAGGTCTTC
size: many; J: TRBJ2-5; D: TRBD1; V: TRBV7-9; CDR3: CASSGDRVQETQYF; DNA: TGTGCCAGCAGCGGGGACAGGGTCCAAGAGACCCAGTACTTC
size: NA; J: TRBJ2-5; D: TRBD2; V: TRBV4-1; CDR3: CASGQERASGGETQYF; DNA: TGCGCCAGCGGCCAAGAACGGGCTAGCGGGGGAGAGACCCAGTACTTC
size: few; J: TRBJ1-1; D: NA; V: TRBV5-1; CDR3: CASSLERRGDTEAFF; DNA: TGCGCCAGCAGCTTGGAGAGGAGGGGGGACACTGAAGCTTTCTTT
size: many; J: TRBJ2-5; D: TRBD2; V: TRBV7-2; CDR3: CASSLGSLAGGGETQYF; DNA: TGTGCCAGCAGCTTAGGATCGCTAGCGGGCGGGGGAGAGACCCAGTACTTC
size: many; J: TRBJ2-7; D: NA; V: TRBV5-6; CDR3: CASSVGPIDAYEQYF; DNA: TGTGCCAGCAGCGTGGGACCGATCGACGCTTACGAGCAGTACTTC
size: many; J: TRBJ2-4; D: NA; V: TRBV4-1; CDR3: CASSQESVAKNIQYF; DNA: TGCGCCAGCAGCCAAGAGTCAGTAGCCAAAAACATTCAGTACTTC
size: many; J: TRBJ1-2; D: TRBD1; V: TRBV5-1; CDR3: CASSPGFGTALGELSAGGYTF; DNA: TGCGCCAGCAGCCCCGGATTTGGGACAGCCCTGGGCGAGCTTTCTGCGGGGGGCTACACCTTC
size: NA; J: TRBJ1-2; D: NA; V: TRBV6-1; CDR3: CASNPGRFANYGYTF; DNA: TGTGCCAGCAACCCGGGACGGTTCGCTAACTATGGCTACACCTTC
size: few; J: TRBJ1-6; D: NA; V: TRBV25-1; CDR3: CASSEWGNSPLHF; DNA: TGTGCCAGCAGTGAATGGGGTAATTCACCCCTCCACTTT
size: NA; J: TRBJ1-2; D: NA; V: TRBV6-1; CDR3: CASRSSGDYGYTF; DNA: TGTGCCAGCAGGTCGAGCGGAGACTATGGCTACACCTTC
size: few; J: TRBJ1-2; D: NA; V: TRBV21-1; CDR3: CASSKAVGGGQGVSNYGYTF; DNA: TGTGCCAGCAGCAAAGCTGTCGGGGGCGGACAGGGAGTCTCTAACTATGGCTACACCTTC
size: few; J: TRBJ2-7; D: TRBD1; V: TRBV6-2/TRBV6-3; CDR3: CASSYGTDSYEQYF; DNA: TGTGCCAGCAGTTACGGGACAGACTCCTACGAGCAGTACTTC
size: many; J: TRBJ2-5; D: NA; V: TRBV3-1; CDR3: CPATETQYF; DNA: TGTCCCGCAACGGAGACCCAGTACTTC
size: many; J: TRBJ1-2; D: TRBD1; V: TRBV12-3/TRBV12-4; CDR3: CASSSQGGPLYGYTF; DNA: TGTGCCAGCAGTTCCCAGGGGGGCCCCCTCTATGGCTACACCTTC
size: few; J: TRBJ2-4; D: NA; V: TRBV20-1; CDR3: CSADSSSNIQYF; DNA: TGCAGTGCTGACTCCTCTTCAAACATTCAGTACTTC
size: NA; J: TRBJ2-7; D: TRBD1; V: TRBV12-3/TRBV12-4; CDR3: CASSLGFSGQPYEQYF; DNA: TGTGCCAGCAGTTTAGGCTTTTCGGGACAGCCCTACGAGCAGTACTTC
size: NA; J: TRBJ2-7; D: NA; V: TRBV4-1; CDR3: CASSQEEDGGYEQYF; DNA: TGCGCCAGCAGCCAAGAAGAGGATGGTGGGTACGAGCAGTACTTC
size: NA; J: TRBJ1-4; D: TRBD1; V: TRBV12-3/TRBV12-4; CDR3: CASSTRGTANEKLFF; DNA: TGTGCCAGCAGTACCCGCGGGACAGCTAATGAAAAACTGTTTTTT
size: NA; J: TRBJ2-2; D: NA; V: TRBV7-8; CDR3: CASSFGRLGAGEPFF; DNA: TGTGCCAGCAGCTTCGGACGCCTTGGCGCCGGGGAGCCGTTTTTT
size: NA; J: TRBJ2-5; D: NA; V: TRBV11-2; CDR3: CASSFFAQETQYF; DNA: TGTGCCAGCAGCTTTTTCGCCCAAGAGACCCAGTACTTC
size: many; J: TRBJ2-3; D: TRBD1; V: TRBV28; CDR3: CASQRQGVDTQYF; DNA: TGTGCCAGCCAAAGACAGGGCGTAGATACGCAGTATTTT
size: many; J: TRBJ2-5; D: TRBD2; V: TRBV7-2; CDR3: CASSLRTRGPLGETQYF; DNA: TGTGCCAGCAGCTTACGGACTAGAGGTCCATTGGGAGAGACCCAGTACTTC
size: many; J: TRBJ2-1; D: NA; V: TRBV7-9; CDR3: CASSLPLNEQFF; DNA: TGTGCCAGCAGCTTACCCCTAAATGAGCAGTTCTTC
size: NA; J: TRBJ2-5; D: NA; V: TRBV15; CDR3: CATSHPGSTETQYF; DNA: TGTGCCACCAGCCACCCCGGGTCTACCGAGACCCAGTACTTC
size: many; J: TRBJ1-2; D: NA; V: TRBV29-1; CDR3: CSVDIGGAGYGYTF; DNA: TGCAGCGTTGATATTGGGGGCGCGGGCTATGGCTACACCTTC
size: many; J: TRBJ2-1; D: NA; V: TRBV7-2; CDR3: CASSLRFNEQFF; DNA: TGTGCCAGCAGCTTAAGGTTCAATGAGCAGTTCTTC
size: few; J: TRBJ1-4; D: NA; V: TRBV3-1; CDR3: CASSQWLNEKLFF; DNA: TGTGCCAGCAGCCAATGGTTGAATGAAAAACTGTTTTTT
size: NA; J: TRBJ2-7; D: NA; V: TRBV5-1; CDR3: CASSLDIYEQYF; DNA: TGCGCCAGCAGCCTTGACATCTACGAGCAGTACTTC
size: many; J: TRBJ2-1; D: TRBD2; V: TRBV20-1; CDR3: CSARHLAGVNEQFF; DNA: TGCAGTGCTAGACACCTAGCGGGAGTCAATGAGCAGTTCTTC
size: NA; J: TRBJ2-2; D: NA; V: TRBV12-3/TRBV12-4; CDR3: CASSFSGTGELFF; DNA: TGTGCCAGCAGTTTTAGTGGGACCGGGGAGCTGTTTTTT
size: many; J: TRBJ2-2; D: NA; V: TRBV11-2; CDR3: CASSHNTGELFF; DNA: TGTGCCAGCAGCCATAACACCGGGGAGCTGTTTTTT
size: NA; J: TRBJ2-1; D: NA; V: TRBV2; CDR3: CASRQRAYNEQFF; DNA: TGTGCCAGCAGACAGAGGGCCTACAATGAGCAGTTCTTC
size: few; J: TRBJ2-1; D: NA; V: TRBV20-1; CDR3: CSARKTGLPGNEQFF; DNA: TGCAGTGCTAGAAAAACGGGACTCCCAGGGAATGAGCAGTTCTTC
size: many; J: TRBJ2-3; D: NA; V: TRBV12-3/TRBV12-4; CDR3: CASTPRQSGTDTQYF; DNA: TGTGCCAGCACTCCGCGACAGTCGGGCACAGATACGCAGTATTTT
size: many; J: TRBJ2-5; D: TRBD2; V: TRBV10-3; CDR3: CAISPAGGALQETQYF; DNA: TGTGCCATCAGCCCAGCGGGAGGGGCGTTACAAGAGACCCAGTACTTC
size: medium-sized; J: TRBJ2-3; D: NA; V: TRBV25-1; CDR3: CASSESEGPTDTQYF; DNA: TGTGCCAGCAGTGAATCGGAGGGGCCCACAGATACGCAGTATTTT
size: NA; J: TRBJ1-4; D: NA; V: TRBV11-2; CDR3: CASSLDWAGFNEKLFF; DNA: TGTGCCAGCAGCTTAGATTGGGCAGGGTTCAATGAAAAACTGTTTTTT
size: once; J: TRBJ2-3; D: NA; V: TRBV10-2; CDR3: CASSGPGLSTDTQYF; DNA: TGCGCCAGCAGTGGGCCGGGCCTGAGCACAGATACGCAGTATTTT
size: many; J: TRBJ1-2; D: NA; V: TRBV6-1; CDR3: CASTASALGADYTF; DNA: TGTGCCAGCACGGCCAGCGCCTTGGGAGCTGACTACACCTTC